Sequencing of this TCR beta chain was carried out in a study of blood T cell repertoires in COVID-19. Study-level background: Sites across the United States, Italy and Spain contributed samples from acute and convalescent COVID-19. From T cells, B-cell-depleted T cells, or PBMCs came the material, which was cDNA or gDNA.

Participants' reported clinical history set cohort assignment. Recovered status applied to Cohort 3 donors who had two consecutive negative PCRs. It also applied to those with clearance or with symptom resolution. V was clipped by 5 bases and J by 0 bases; unmatched bases: 13. This CDR3 is built from 18 residues. Germline loops: CDR1 LGHDT, CDR2 YNNKEL (reference sequence). Using immunoSEQ multiplex PCR, the repertoire was profiled, and TCRdb retains in-frame clones only, with some absent. The table lists roughly 320,000 clones, about nine tenths of them singletons. The clonotype comes from a man aged 25 to 40 who had recovered from COVID-19. The J gene is TRBJ2-3, the V gene TRBV3-1 (or the pseudogene TRBV3-2), with TRBD1 identical over 8 bases. The sample taken for sequencing was PBMCs or T cells enriched from blood (not recorded which). CDR3 coding DNA: TGTGCCAGCAGCATACGCAAATCGGGGACAGGCAGCACAGATACGCAGTATTTT. Its translation is CASSIRKSGTGSTDTQYF.